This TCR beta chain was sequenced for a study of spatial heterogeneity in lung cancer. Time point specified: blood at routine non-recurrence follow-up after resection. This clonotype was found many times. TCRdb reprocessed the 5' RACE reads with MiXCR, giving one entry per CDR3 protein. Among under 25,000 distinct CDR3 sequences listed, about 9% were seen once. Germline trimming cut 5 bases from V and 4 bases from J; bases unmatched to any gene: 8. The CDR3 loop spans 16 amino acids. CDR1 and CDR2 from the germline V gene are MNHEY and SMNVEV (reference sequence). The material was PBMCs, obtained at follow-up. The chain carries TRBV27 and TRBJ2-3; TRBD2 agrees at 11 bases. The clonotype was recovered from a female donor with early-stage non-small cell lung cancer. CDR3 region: CASSDPGLAVPDTQYF. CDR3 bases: TGTGCCAGCAGTGATCCGGGACTAGCGGTTCCAGATACGCAGTATTTT.